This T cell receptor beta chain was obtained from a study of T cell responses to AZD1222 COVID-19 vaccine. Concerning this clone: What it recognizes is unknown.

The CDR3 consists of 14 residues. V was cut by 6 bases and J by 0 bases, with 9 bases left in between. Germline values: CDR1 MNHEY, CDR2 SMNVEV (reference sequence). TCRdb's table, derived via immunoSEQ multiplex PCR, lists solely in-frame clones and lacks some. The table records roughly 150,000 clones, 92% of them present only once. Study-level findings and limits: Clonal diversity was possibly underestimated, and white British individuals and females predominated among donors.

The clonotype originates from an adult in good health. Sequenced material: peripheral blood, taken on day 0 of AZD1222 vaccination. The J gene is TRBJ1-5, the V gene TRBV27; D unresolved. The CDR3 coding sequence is TGTGCCAGCAGCCCCCGACATAGCAATCAGCCCCAGCATTTT. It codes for CASSPRHSNQPQHF.